This T cell receptor (beta chain) comes out of a study of shared clonotypes between healthy human individuals. Repertoires were generated with immunoSEQ multiplex PCR, while TCRdb's copy carries only in-frame clones and drops some. Here the sample spans about 530,000 clones, approximately 95% being singletons. The ends were cut back, 5 bases at V and 0 bases at J, with 11 bases in the middle. CDR1 ENHRY and CDR2 SYGVKD come from the germline V gene. The length of the CDR3 is 15 residues. This TCR derives from a woman aged 25-40 years in good health. J is TRBJ1-3 and V is TRBV10-3; weak D call: TRBD1 (6 bases). The sample comprised naive CD4+ T cells sorted from blood. The subset: CD45RA+ positively selected. CDR3 amino acids: CAISSRTVSGNTIYF. The CDR3 nucleotides are TGTGCCATCAGTTCCAGGACAGTCTCTGGAAACACCATATATTTT.